This T cell receptor (beta chain) was sequenced for a study of blood T cell repertoires in COVID-19. Produced via immunoSEQ multiplex PCR; TCRdb's table is partial and in-frame only. The sample has 150,000 to 200,000 clones, about 85% seen once. Germline V lookup: CDR1 SGHRS, CDR2 YFSETQ. This CDR3 is 14 amino acids long. Trimming at V came to 3 bases and at J to 8 bases, leaving 7 bases not matched to a gene. The chain is built from TRBV5-1 and TRBJ1-4; 7 bases fit TRBD1. Material: peripheral blood. This clonotype was obtained from a man younger than 35 with acute or convalescent COVID-19. This CDR3 reads CASSYRGGNEKLFF. For the CDR3, the DNA is TGCGCCAGCAGCTACAGGGGCGGAAACGAAAAACTGTTTTTT.